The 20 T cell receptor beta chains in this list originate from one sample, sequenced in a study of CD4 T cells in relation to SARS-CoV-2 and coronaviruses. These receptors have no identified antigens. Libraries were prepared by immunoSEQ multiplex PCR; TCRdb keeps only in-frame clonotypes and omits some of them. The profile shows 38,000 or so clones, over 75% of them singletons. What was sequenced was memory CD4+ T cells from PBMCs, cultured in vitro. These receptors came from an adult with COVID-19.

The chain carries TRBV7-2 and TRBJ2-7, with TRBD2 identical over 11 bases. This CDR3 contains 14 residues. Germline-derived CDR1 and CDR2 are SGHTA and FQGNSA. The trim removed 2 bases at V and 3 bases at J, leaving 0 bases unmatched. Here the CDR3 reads CASSLLAGGYEQYF. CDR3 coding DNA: TGTGCCAGCAGCTTACTAGCGGGGGGCTACGAGCAGTACTTC.

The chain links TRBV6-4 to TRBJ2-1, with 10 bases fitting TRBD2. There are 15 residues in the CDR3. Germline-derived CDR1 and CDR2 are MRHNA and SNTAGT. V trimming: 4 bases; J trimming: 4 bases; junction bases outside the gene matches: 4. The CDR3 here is CASSAGTSEYNEQFF. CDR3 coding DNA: TGTGCCAGCAGTGCCGGGACTAGCGAATACAATGAGCAGTTCTTC.

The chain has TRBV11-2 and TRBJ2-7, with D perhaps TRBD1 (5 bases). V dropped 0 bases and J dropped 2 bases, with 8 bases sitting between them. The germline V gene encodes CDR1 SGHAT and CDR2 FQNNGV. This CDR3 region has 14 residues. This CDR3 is CASSLDSGPYEQYF. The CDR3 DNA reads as TGTGCCAGCAGCTTAGATTCAGGGCCCTACGAGCAGTACTTC.

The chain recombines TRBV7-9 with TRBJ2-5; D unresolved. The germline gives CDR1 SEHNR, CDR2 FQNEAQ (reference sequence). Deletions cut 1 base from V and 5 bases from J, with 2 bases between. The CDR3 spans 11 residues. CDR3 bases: TGTGCCAGCAGCTTAGTGGAGACCCAGTACTTC. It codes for CASSLVETQYF. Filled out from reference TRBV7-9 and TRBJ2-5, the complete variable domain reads DTGVSQNPRHKITKRGQNVTFRCDPISEHNRLYWYRQTLGQGPEFLTYFQNEAQLEKSRLLSDRFSAERPKGSFSTLEIQRTEQGDSAMYLCASSLVETQYFGPGTRLLVL.

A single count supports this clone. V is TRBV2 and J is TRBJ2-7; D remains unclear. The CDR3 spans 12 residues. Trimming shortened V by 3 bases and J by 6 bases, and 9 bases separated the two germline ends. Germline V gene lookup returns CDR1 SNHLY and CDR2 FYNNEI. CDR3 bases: TGTGCCAGCAGTGAGACCCCTGGCGAGCAGTACTTC. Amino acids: CASSETPGEQYF.

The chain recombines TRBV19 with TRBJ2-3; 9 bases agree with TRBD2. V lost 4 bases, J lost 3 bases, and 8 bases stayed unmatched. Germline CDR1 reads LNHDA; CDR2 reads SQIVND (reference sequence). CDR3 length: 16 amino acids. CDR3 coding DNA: TGTGCCAGTAGTAACCGAGCGGGAGGATTTACAGATACGCAGTATTTT. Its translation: CASSNRAGGFTDTQYF.

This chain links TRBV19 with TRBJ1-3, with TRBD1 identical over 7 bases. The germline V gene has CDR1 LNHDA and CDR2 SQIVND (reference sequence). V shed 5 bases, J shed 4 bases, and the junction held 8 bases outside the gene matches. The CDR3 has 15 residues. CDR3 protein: CASSPLGTEGNTIYF. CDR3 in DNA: TGTGCCAGTAGTCCCCTCGGGACAGAGGGAAACACCATATATTTT.

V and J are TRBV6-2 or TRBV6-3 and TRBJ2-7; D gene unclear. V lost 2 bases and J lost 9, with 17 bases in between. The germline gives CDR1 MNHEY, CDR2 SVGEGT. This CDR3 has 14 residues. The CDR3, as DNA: TGTGCCAGCAGTTACCCCACAGCTCTGGAAGTGCAGTACTTC. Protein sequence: CASSYPTALEVQYF.

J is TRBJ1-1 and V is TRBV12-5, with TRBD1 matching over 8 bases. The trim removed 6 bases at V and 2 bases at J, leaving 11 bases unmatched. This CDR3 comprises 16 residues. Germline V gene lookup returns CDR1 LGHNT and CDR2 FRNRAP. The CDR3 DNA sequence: TGTGCTAGTGGGCGGAGACAGGGGTCGTTAAACACTGAAGCTTTCTTT. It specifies CASGRRQGSLNTEAFF.

The CDR3 reads CSVDGGGQETQYF. The CDR3 nucleotides read TGCAGCGTCGATGGAGGGGGGCAGGAGACCCAGTACTTC. The chain carries TRBV29-1 and TRBJ2-5; D tentatively reads TRBD1 or TRBD2 (6 bases each). This CDR3 spans 13 amino acids. V was trimmed by 6 bases and J by 5 bases, leaving 16 bases between them. Germline values: CDR1 SQVTM, CDR2 ANQGSEA.

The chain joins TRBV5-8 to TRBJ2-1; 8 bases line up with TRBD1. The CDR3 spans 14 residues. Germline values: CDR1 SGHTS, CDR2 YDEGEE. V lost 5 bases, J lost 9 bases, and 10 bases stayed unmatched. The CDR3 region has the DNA TGTGCCAGCAGATTACAGGGGGTACTCATTGAGCAGTTCTTC. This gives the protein CASRLQGVLIEQFF.

CDR3 sequence reads: CASSLRDLSYNEQFF. CDR3 nucleotide sequence: TGTGCCAGCAGTTTGAGGGACCTCTCCTACAATGAGCAGTTCTTC. The chain combines TRBV28 with TRBJ2-1; D is possibly TRBD1 or TRBD2 (5 bases each). Trimming removed 3 bases at V and 0 bases at J, with 9 bases between. The CDR3 consists of 15 residues. Looked up from germline, CDR1 is MDHEN and CDR2 is SYDVKM.

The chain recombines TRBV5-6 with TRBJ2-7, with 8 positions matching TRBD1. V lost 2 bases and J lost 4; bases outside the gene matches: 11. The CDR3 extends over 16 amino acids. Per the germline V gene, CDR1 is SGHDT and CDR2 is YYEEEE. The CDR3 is CASSFLMGQETYEQYF. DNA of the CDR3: TGTGCCAGCAGCTTTTTAATGGGACAGGAAACTTACGAGCAGTACTTC.

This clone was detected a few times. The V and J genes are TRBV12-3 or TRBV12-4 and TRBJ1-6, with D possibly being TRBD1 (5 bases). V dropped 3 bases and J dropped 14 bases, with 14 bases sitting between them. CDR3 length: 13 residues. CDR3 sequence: CASSLGVASSLHF. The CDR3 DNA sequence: TGTGCCAGCAGTTTGGGGGTTGCCTCGTCCCTCCACTTT.

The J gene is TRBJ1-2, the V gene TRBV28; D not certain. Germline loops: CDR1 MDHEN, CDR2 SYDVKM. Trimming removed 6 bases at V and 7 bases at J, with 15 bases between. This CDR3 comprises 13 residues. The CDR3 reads CASRPTRPFGYTF. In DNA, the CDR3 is TGTGCCAGCAGACCGACAAGGCCCTTTGGCTACACCTTC.

CDR3 sequence reads: CASSFGGGGYEQYF. As DNA, the CDR3 is TGTGCCAGCAGCTTTGGGGGAGGGGGCTACGAGCAGTACTTC. The V gene is TRBV5-4, the J gene TRBJ2-7, with D possibly TRBD2 on 7 matching bases. Trimming shortened V by 2 bases and J by 3 bases, and 12 bases separated the two germline ends. CDR3 length: 14 residues. The germline CDR1 and CDR2 sequences are SGHNT and YYREEE (reference sequence).

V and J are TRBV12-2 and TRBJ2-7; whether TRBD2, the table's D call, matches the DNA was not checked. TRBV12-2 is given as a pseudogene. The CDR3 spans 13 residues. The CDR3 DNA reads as TGTGCAAGTCGCTTCGTTAGCCCCTACGAGCAGTACTTC. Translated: CASRFVSPYEQYF.

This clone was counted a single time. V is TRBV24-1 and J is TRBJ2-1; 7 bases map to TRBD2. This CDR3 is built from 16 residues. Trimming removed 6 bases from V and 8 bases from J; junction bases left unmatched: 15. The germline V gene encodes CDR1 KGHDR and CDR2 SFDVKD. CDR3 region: CATSNSGGPGKHEQFF. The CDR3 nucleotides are TGTGCCACCAGTAACTCGGGGGGACCTGGCAAGCATGAGCAGTTCTTC.

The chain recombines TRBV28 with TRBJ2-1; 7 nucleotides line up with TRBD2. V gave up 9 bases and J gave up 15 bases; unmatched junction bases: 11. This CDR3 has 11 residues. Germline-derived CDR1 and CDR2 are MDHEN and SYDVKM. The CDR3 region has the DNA TGTGCCAGTCACACAACTAGCGCTTGGTTCTTC. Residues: CASHTTSAWFF.

CDR3 in amino acids: CASSPGRTNEQFF. DNA of the CDR3: TGTGCCAGCAGCCCTGGACGGACCAATGAGCAGTTCTTC. The chain couples TRBV11-3 to TRBJ2-1; D is uncertain. V gave up 5 bases and J gave up 6 bases, with 11 bases separating them. The CDR3 covers 13 residues. CDR1 and CDR2 (germline): SGHNT, YENEEA.